What follows are 11 T cell receptor beta chains derived from one specimen sequenced in a study of blood T cell repertoires in COVID-19. Measured with immunoSEQ multiplex PCR; TCRdb has only the in-frame clones, and not every one. The sample holds hundreds of thousands of clones, 88% seen once. Sequencing was done on a sample of peripheral blood. These receptors came from a woman aged 40 to 50 who had recovered from COVID-19.

The V and J genes are TRBV6-5 and TRBJ2-1, with 8 bases matching TRBD2. V was clipped by 5 bases and J by 6 bases; unmatched bases: 6. Germline V CDR1 and CDR2: MNHEY, SVGAGI. The length of the CDR3 is 14 residues. CDR3 in DNA: TGTGCCAGCAGTCCCCATAGCGGGACCAATGAGCAGTTCTTC. Translation gives CASSPHSGTNEQFF.

The chain uses TRBV27 and TRBJ1-1, with D possibly TRBD1 on 6 matching bases. V lost 7 bases, J lost 0 bases, and 9 bases lay in between. The CDR3 totals 13 residues. Germline V gene lookup returns CDR1 MNHEY and CDR2 SMNVEV (reference sequence). The CDR3 spells CASTGTMNTEAFF. The DNA for the CDR3 is TGTGCCAGCACTGGGACAATGAACACTGAAGCTTTCTTT.

The CDR3 sequence: CASSLARRGTEAFF. CDR3 DNA sequence: TGCGCCAGCAGCTTGGCCAGGAGGGGCACTGAAGCTTTCTTT. The chain is built from TRBV5-1 and TRBJ1-1, with a tentative D call TRBD1 (5 bases). The V gene lost 0 bases and the J gene lost 4 bases, with 10 bases spanning the gap. Germline-derived CDR1 and CDR2 are SGHRS and YFSETQ. The CDR3 has 14 residues.

The chain recombines TRBV5-1 with TRBJ2-2; 8 bases agree with TRBD2. Germline V gives CDR1 SGHRS, CDR2 YFSETQ. CDR3 length: 13 residues. The V and J ends lost 4 bases and 10 bases, in that order; junction bases with no gene match: 6. This CDR3 is CASSRAGGEELFF. CDR3 DNA: TGCGCCAGCAGCCGGGCGGGGGGAGAGGAGCTGTTTTTT.

CDR3 amino acids: CASTPFGGYGYTF. CDR3 sequence (DNA): TGTGCCAGCACCCCCTTCGGGGGCTATGGCTACACCTTC. This chain uses TRBV5-4 with TRBJ1-2, with D possibly TRBD1 on 5 matching bases. V lost 6 bases and J 4 bases, leaving 13 bases between the germline ends. This CDR3 region has 13 residues. In germline, CDR1 is SGHNT, CDR2 YYREEE (reference sequence).

This chain uses TRBV5-1 with TRBJ1-1; no clear D. Trimming took 4 bases from V and 1 from J, leaving 14 bases between them. The CDR3 loop spans 15 amino acids. Germline V gives CDR1 SGHRS, CDR2 YFSETQ. The CDR3 sequence is CASSPGVGPNTEAFF. DNA of the CDR3: TGCGCCAGCAGCCCGGGAGTCGGACCGAACACTGAAGCTTTCTTT.

V usage is TRBV30 and J usage is TRBJ2-7; D call uncertain. This CDR3 comprises 16 residues. V lost 2 bases, J lost 0 bases, and 17 bases lay in between. CDR1 is GTSNPN and CDR2 is SVGIG in the germline V gene (reference sequence). The CDR3 is CAWSHGQAVSSYEQYV. The CDR3 DNA reads TGTGCCTGGAGTCATGGGCAGGCCGTTAGCTCCTACGAGCAGTACGTC.

V and J are TRBV10-3 and TRBJ2-6; 8 nucleotides agree with TRBD1. The CDR3 extends over 16 amino acids. In germline, CDR1 is ENHRY, CDR2 SYGVKD. V dropped 7 bases and J dropped 0; count of bases not matched to a gene: 5. CDR3 coding DNA: TGTGCCATCAATCGGGACAGGAGCTCTGGGGCCAACGTCCTGACTTTC. Translating gives CAINRDRSSGANVLTF.

This chain connects TRBV6-5 to TRBJ2-3, with 8 positions matching TRBD1. The length of the CDR3 is 15 residues. Unmatched junction bases numbered 8, after V lost 4 bases and J lost 5 bases. From germline, CDR1 is MNHEY and CDR2 SVGAGI. For the CDR3, the DNA is TGTGCCAGCAGTTGGGGCAGGGGGCAAGTAGATACGCAGTATTTT. This sequence encodes CASSWGRGQVDTQYF.

The chain combines TRBV6-6 with TRBJ2-1; D possibly corresponds to TRBD2 (5 bases). The germline gives CDR1 MNHNY, CDR2 SVGAGI (reference sequence). The CDR3 covers 11 residues. Deletions cut 6 bases from V and 10 bases from J, with 10 bases between. CDR3 in amino acids: CASRTLAEQFF. CDR3 sequence (DNA): TGTGCCAGCAGAACCCTAGCAGAGCAGTTCTTC.

The chain employs TRBV11-2 and TRBJ2-1; 7 nucleotides align to TRBD2. V lost 4 bases, J lost 4 bases, and 7 bases stayed unmatched. The CDR3 totals 15 residues. CDR1 SGHAT and CDR2 FQNNGV come from the germline V gene. The CDR3 DNA reads TGTGCCAGCAGCTCCTCTAGCGGCACTTACAATGAGCAGTTCTTC. Protein sequence: CASSSSSGTYNEQFF.